These 4 T cell receptor beta chains came from one sample sequenced in a study of beta chain features in type 1 diabetes. Study-level findings and limits: When Type 1 diabetes patients were examined, their TCRB CDR3s proved moderately but significantly shorter in all four CD4+ subsets.

Of the isolated RNA, all was reverse transcribed, and so the sequenced material was expressed TCRB transcripts. The assay was immunoSEQ multiplex PCR, and TCRdb's table has in-frame clones only and misses some. The sample has 300,000 to 350,000 clones, about 14% seen once. For these receptors, no antigen is known. The sequenced sample consisted of naive CD4+ T cells from blood. The receptor set was obtained from a woman between 18 and 29 years old with type 1 diabetes.

A few counts support this clone. The gene calls are TRBV29-1 and TRBJ2-1; D is possibly TRBD2 (6 bases). The CDR3 sequence is 15 residues long. Deletions cut 3 bases from V and 8 bases from J, with 20 bases between. Looked up from germline, CDR1 is SQVTM and CDR2 is ANQGSEA. The CDR3 DNA is TGCAGCGTTGATTCCCCCGGCCGGAGGAGGGATGAGCAGTTCTTC. Encoded protein: CSVDSPGRRRDEQFF.

This clone was observed a handful of times. The chain is built from TRBV10-2 and TRBJ2-5; 12 positions match TRBD2. Looked up from germline, CDR1 is WSHSY and CDR2 is SAAADI. CDR3 length: 13 residues. The V gene end was trimmed by 10 bases and the J gene end by 2 bases; junction bases not matched to a gene: 2. The CDR3, as DNA: TGCGCCACAGGACTAGCGGGGCAAGAGACCCAGTACTTC. Its translation is CATGLAGQETQYF.

The rearrangement joins TRBV14 to TRBJ2-5; maybe TRBD2 (6 bases). The germline gives CDR1 SGHDN, CDR2 FVKESK. This CDR3 spans 16 amino acids. Trimming took off 1 base at V and 5 bases at J, with 17 bases between the two ends. The CDR3 DNA sequence: TGTGCCAGCAGCCAAGGGGCCCTCTCCAGCGGGGAGACCCAGTACTTC. Translation gives CASSQGALSSGETQYF.

V and J are TRBV2 and TRBJ2-7, with TRBD1 matching 7 bases. CDR3 length: 14 residues. Per the germline V gene, CDR1 is SNHLY and CDR2 is FYNNEI. Germline trimming cut 7 bases from V and 3 bases from J; bases unmatched to any gene: 9. CDR3 amino acids: CASMLGGQGYEQYV. Written as DNA, the CDR3 is TGTGCCAGCATGCTAGGGGGCCAAGGCTACGAGCAGTACGTC.